This T cell receptor (beta chain) was recorded in a study of CD8 T cells in Susac syndrome. Germline CDR1 reads MNHEY; CDR2 reads SMNVEV (reference sequence). This CDR3 is built from 13 residues. V lost 1 base and J 4 bases, leaving 8 bases between the germline ends. Random-hexamer reverse transcription was applied to about 0.45 to 1 ug RNA. TCRdb called the immunoSEQ multiplex PCR reads again in MiXCR, with one record for every CDR3 protein. Among around 170,000 distinct CDR3 sequences listed, 95% were seen once. This clonotype occurred once. The J gene is TRBJ2-7, the V gene TRBV27; no clear D. Sequencing input: CD8+ T cells from PBMCs. The clonotype was recovered from a human donor with Susac syndrome. The CDR3 loop is CASSLFGPYEQYF. The CDR3 DNA is TGTGCCAGCAGTTTATTCGGGCCATACGAGCAGTACTTC.